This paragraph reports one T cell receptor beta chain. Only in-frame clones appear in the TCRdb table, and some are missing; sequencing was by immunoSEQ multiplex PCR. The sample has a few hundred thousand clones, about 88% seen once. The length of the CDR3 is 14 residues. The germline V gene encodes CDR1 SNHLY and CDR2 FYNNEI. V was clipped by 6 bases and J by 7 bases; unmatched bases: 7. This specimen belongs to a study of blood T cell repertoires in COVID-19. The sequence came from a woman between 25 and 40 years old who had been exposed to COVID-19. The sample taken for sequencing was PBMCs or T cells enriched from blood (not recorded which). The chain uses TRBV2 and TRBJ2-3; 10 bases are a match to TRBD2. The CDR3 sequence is CASSEPGLAYTQYF. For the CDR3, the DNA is TGTGCCAGCAGCGAACCGGGACTAGCGTATACGCAGTATTTT.